The clone carrying this T cell receptor beta chain was counted many times. Its specificity is unknown. The sample comes from a study of T cell clonality in common variable immunodeficiency. Study results and caveats: Common variable immunodeficiency TCR beta sequences reportedly had fewer deletions and N-nucleotide insertions. CVID subjects shared fewer TCRbeta clones than healthy controls did.

Method: immunoSEQ multiplex PCR; TCRdb's copy keeps in-frame clones and lacks some. The repertoire yields about 52,000 clones, none seen only once; the top ten contain about 3.4%. Sequences were obtained from peripheral blood mononuclear cells. This clonotype was sampled from a person aged 18-69 years in good health.

The part of the CDR3 DNA that was read is TGTGCCAGCAGTGAAGCAAACCTTAGCGGGCAAGCTTCAAACATT. Translating gives CASSEANLSGQASNI. The full-length CDR3 reads as CASSEANLSGQASNIQYF. The chain uses TRBV6-1 and TRBJ2-4; 7 nucleotides agree with TRBD2. Coverage ceases 3 residues before the CDR3 finishes, and the germline J gene fills in the end. With V trimmed by 0 bases and J by 6 bases, 14 bases remained unmatched. This CDR3 region has 18 residues. Germline V CDR1 and CDR2: MNHNS, SASEGT.